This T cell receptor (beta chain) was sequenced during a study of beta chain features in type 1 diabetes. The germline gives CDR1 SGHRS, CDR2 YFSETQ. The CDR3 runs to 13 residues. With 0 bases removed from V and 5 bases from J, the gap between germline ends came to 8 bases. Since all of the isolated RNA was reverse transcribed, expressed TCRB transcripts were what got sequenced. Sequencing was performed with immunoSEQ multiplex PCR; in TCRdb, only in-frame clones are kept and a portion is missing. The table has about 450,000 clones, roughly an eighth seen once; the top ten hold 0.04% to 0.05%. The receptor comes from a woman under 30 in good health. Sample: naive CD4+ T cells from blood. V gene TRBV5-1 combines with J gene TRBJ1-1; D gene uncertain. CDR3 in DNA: TGCGCCAGCAGCTTGGTTGGGGAAACTGAAGCTTTCTTT. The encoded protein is CASSLVGETEAFF.